A single sample is the source of the 24 T cell receptor beta chains below, sequenced in a study of PD-L1 blockade in urothelial cancer. Time point indicated: pretreatment peripheral blood. The method was immunoSEQ multiplex PCR; TCRdb's version includes in-frame clones alone and lacks a portion of them. This table holds 86,000 or so clones, under 90% found once. The sample here was PBMCs, taken around atezolizumab (anti-PD-L1) treatment. Source of these receptors: a man in his fifties or sixties with urothelial cancer.

This chain connects TRBV4-1 to TRBJ1-5; 9 nucleotides align to TRBD1. The CDR3 spans 16 residues. Trimming cost V 3 bases and J 3 bases; bases outside gene matches: 6. Germline CDR1 reads MGHRA; CDR2 reads YSYEKL. CDR3 sequence reads: CASSHRQGVVNQPQHF. CDR3 DNA sequence: TGCGCCAGCAGCCACAGACAGGGGGTTGTCAATCAGCCCCAGCATTTT.

In this sample, this clone turned up a few times. The rearrangement joins TRBV18 to TRBJ1-1; unclear D gene. Trimming pared 3 bases from V and 5 bases from J, leaving 19 bases between. This CDR3 contains 16 residues. Germline CDR1 is KGHSH and CDR2 is LQKENI. CDR3 region: CASSPGSSGSGTEAFF. CDR3 nucleotide sequence: TGTGCCAGCTCACCGGGCAGTTCGGGTTCGGGGACTGAAGCTTTCTTT. The variable domain in full, completed from reference TRBV18 and TRBJ1-1, reads NAGVMQNPRHLVRRRGQEARLRCSPMKGHSHVYWYRQLPEEGLKFMVYLQKENIIDESGMPKERFSAEFPKEGPSILRIQQVVRGDSAAYFCASSPGSSGSGTEAFFGQGTRLTVV.

This chain joins TRBV7-6 and TRBJ2-5; D is uncertain. The CDR3 is made up of 13 amino acids. Trimming left V 2 bases short and J 2 bases short, with 6 bases between. Germline CDR1 SGHVS, CDR2 FNYEAQ. CDR3: CASSLYEQETQYF. The CDR3 DNA follows: TGTGCCAGCAGCTTATACGAGCAAGAGACCCAGTACTTC.

The chain couples TRBV10-3 to TRBJ2-2; D not certain. The germline CDR1 and CDR2 sequences are ENHRY and SYGVKD. The CDR3 spans 15 residues. The V gene lost 6 bases and the J gene lost 3 bases, with 14 bases spanning the gap. The CDR3, as DNA: TGTGCCATCAGGAGAATTAATAATGACACCGGGGAGCTGTTTTTT. Translating gives CAIRRINNDTGELFF.

V is TRBV18 and J is TRBJ2-7; TRBD1 aligns across 7 bases. From germline, CDR1 is KGHSH and CDR2 LQKENI. Losses at the gene ends were 3 bases for V and 3 bases for J; bases not matched to a gene: 5. This CDR3 has 14 amino acids. The CDR3 loop reads CASSPSGQSYEQYF. As DNA, the CDR3 is TGTGCCAGCTCACCTTCGGGACAGAGCTACGAGCAGTACTTC. Full variable domain (missing parts from reference TRBV18 and TRBJ2-7): NAGVMQNPRHLVRRRGQEARLRCSPMKGHSHVYWYRQLPEEGLKFMVYLQKENIIDESGMPKERFSAEFPKEGPSILRIQQVVRGDSAAYFCASSPSGQSYEQYFGPGTRLTVT.

CDR3 protein: CASSINRDSEQYF. DNA for the CDR3: TGTGCCAGCAGCATCAACCGGGACAGCGAGCAGTACTTC. The rearrangement joins TRBV7-3 to TRBJ2-7; 7 positions match TRBD1. J gave up 6 bases and V 5 bases, and 7 bases lay outside the gene matches. The CDR3 runs to 13 residues. The germline CDR1 and CDR2 sequences are SGHTA and FQGTGA.

The V and J genes are TRBV7-9 and TRBJ1-2; 11 bases are shared with TRBD1. The junction had 4 bases not matched to a gene; V was cut back by 3 bases and J by 7 bases. The CDR3 is 14 amino acids. Germline values: CDR1 SEHNR, CDR2 FQNEAQ (reference sequence). CDR3 amino acids: CASSFGQGARGYTF. CDR3 DNA: TGTGCCAGCAGCTTCGGACAGGGGGCCCGTGGCTACACCTTC.

The chain links TRBV27 to TRBJ2-7; TRBD2 might be the D (6 bases). Germline lookup yields CDR1 MNHEY and CDR2 SMNVEV (reference sequence). CDR3 size: 13 residues. V was trimmed by 4 bases and J by 3 bases, leaving 10 bases between them. The CDR3 sequence is CASSWGLYYEQYF. The CDR3 nucleotides are TGTGCCAGCAGTTGGGGACTCTACTACGAGCAGTACTTC.

CDR3 coding DNA: TGTGCCAGTAGCAATAACAGGGTCGGGATAGAGGACACTGAAGCTTTCTTT. Protein: CASSNNRVGIEDTEAFF. V and J are TRBV19 and TRBJ1-1; possible D gene TRBD1, 6 bases. Trimming pared 6 bases from V and 3 bases from J, leaving 23 bases between. The CDR3 is 17 residues long. Germline V gives CDR1 LNHDA, CDR2 SQIVND (reference sequence).

The chain recombines TRBV10-3 with TRBJ2-1; tentatively, D is TRBD1 (6 bases). The germline CDR1 and CDR2 sequences are ENHRY and SYGVKD. This CDR3 comprises 18 residues. V lost 3 bases, J lost 0 bases, and 18 bases lay in between. The chain's CDR3 is CAISETDSWVSSYNEQFF. The CDR3 nucleotides are TGTGCCATCAGTGAAACGGACAGCTGGGTCAGCTCCTACAATGAGCAGTTCTTC.

The rearrangement joins TRBV20-1 to TRBJ1-2; D is unclear. The length of the CDR3 is 11 residues. Germline V CDR1 and CDR2: DFQATT, SNEGSKA (reference sequence). V lost 3 bases and J 4 bases, leaving 6 bases between the germline ends. The CDR3 here is CSASGSYGYTF. CDR3 sequence (DNA): TGCAGTGCTAGTGGCAGCTATGGCTACACCTTC.

The chain employs TRBV28 and TRBJ2-7; D call uncertain. Trimming took off 5 bases at V and 5 bases at J, with 7 bases between the two ends. Germline V gene data show CDR1 as MDHEN and CDR2 as SYDVKM. The CDR3 extends over 11 amino acids. The CDR3 DNA follows: TGTGCCAGCAGTATTACTGACGAGCAGTACTTC. Translation gives CASSITDEQYF.

The chain couples TRBV9 to TRBJ1-1; 7 nucleotides line up with TRBD1. J gave up 3 bases and V 2 bases, and 4 bases lay outside the gene matches. The CDR3 has 14 amino acids. Germline lookup yields CDR1 SGDLS and CDR2 YYNGEE. CDR3: CASSVTGEYTEAFF. Written as DNA, the CDR3 is TGTGCCAGCAGCGTTACAGGGGAGTACACTGAAGCTTTCTTT.

The rearrangement joins TRBV6-5 to TRBJ2-2; D call uncertain. V lost 2 bases and J 6 bases, leaving 4 bases between the germline ends. Germline V lookup: CDR1 MNHEY, CDR2 SVGAGI. The CDR3 contains 12 residues. The CDR3 sequence is CASSYPAGELFF. The CDR3 DNA follows: TGTGCCAGCAGTTACCCTGCCGGGGAGCTGTTTTTT.

The chain combines TRBV29-1 with TRBJ1-1; perhaps TRBD1 as D (5 bases). The length of the CDR3 is 12 residues. The V end was cut by 4 bases, the J end by 3 bases, with 9 bases between. Per germline, CDR1 SQVTM and CDR2 ANQGSEA. CDR3 nucleotide sequence: TGCAGCGTTGGGGGGGGAGACACTGAAGCTTTCTTT. It specifies CSVGGGDTEAFF. The full variable domain, in which reference TRBV29-1 and TRBJ1-1 provide the parts outside the CDR3, is SAVISQKPSRDICQRGTSLTIQCQVDSQVTMMFWYRQQPGQSLTLIATANQGSEATYESGFVIDKFPISRPNLTFSTLTVSNMSPEDSSIYLCSVGGGDTEAFFGQGTRLTVV.

The chain couples TRBV7-2 to TRBJ2-4; D unclear. This CDR3 is 16 amino acids long. CDR1 is SGHTA and CDR2 is FQGNSA in the germline V gene. The V end lost 5 bases, the J end lost 0 bases, and 14 bases lay between the germline ends. The CDR3 loop is CASSPDTALAKNIQYF. The CDR3 coding sequence is TGTGCCAGCAGCCCTGACACGGCCCTAGCCAAAAACATTCAGTACTTC.

The chain couples TRBV18 to TRBJ2-7; 10 nucleotides agree with TRBD2. V was pared by 3 bases and J by 7 bases, with 12 bases of the junction left unmatched. The CDR3 extends over 16 amino acids. The V gene's germline CDR1 is KGHSH and CDR2 LQKENI. As DNA, the CDR3 is TGTGCCAGCTCACCCGATGCTAGCGGGGGACGGGGGGAGCAGTACTTC. Amino acids: CASSPDASGGRGEQYF.

This clone was counted only a few times. The CDR3 region is CSVLRSGNTIYF. The CDR3 DNA follows: TGCAGCGTCCTTAGAAGTGGAAACACCATATATTTT. V gene TRBV29-1 combines with J gene TRBJ1-3, with D unclear. CDR1 is SQVTM, CDR2 ANQGSEA, per germline. The CDR3 has 12 residues. With 6 bases removed from V and 3 bases from J, the gap between germline ends came to 9 bases. Filled out from reference TRBV29-1 and TRBJ1-3, the complete variable domain reads SAVISQKPSRDICQRGTSLTIQCQVDSQVTMMFWYRQQPGQSLTLIATANQGSEATYESGFVIDKFPISRPNLTFSTLTVSNMSPEDSSIYLCSVLRSGNTIYFGEGSWLTVV.

The V gene is TRBV2, the J gene TRBJ1-2; D is undetermined. Germline V gene sequence: CDR1 SNHLY, CDR2 FYNNEI. The germline V and J ends were trimmed by 4 bases and 0 bases, with 6 bases remaining between them. There are 13 residues in the CDR3. CDR3 amino acids: CASSVTANYGYTF. The CDR3 DNA is TGTGCCAGCAGTGTTACAGCTAACTATGGCTACACCTTC.

The table lists this clone with a few counts. This chain uses TRBV10-1 with TRBJ1-1, with unresolved D. Germline V CDR1 and CDR2: WNHNN, SYGVQD (reference sequence). This CDR3 has 13 amino acids. V dropped 3 bases and J dropped 1 base, with 6 bases sitting between them. CDR3 in DNA: TGCGCCAGCAGTGATAACAGGAACACTGAAGCTTTCTTT. Its protein is CASSDNRNTEAFF.

This clone came up many times. The V call is TRBV4-1, the J call TRBJ2-7; TRBD1 might be the D (5 bases). Germline V gives CDR1 MGHRA, CDR2 YSYEKL. Deletions cut 1 base from V and 3 bases from J, with 7 bases between. This CDR3 has 13 residues. CDR3 protein: CASSQGQNYEQYF. The DNA of the CDR3 is TGCGCCAGCAGCCAAGGACAGAACTACGAGCAGTACTTC.

The V call is TRBV2, the J call TRBJ2-1, with a weak D call TRBD1 (6 bases). Trimming cost V 6 bases and J 9 bases, with 15 bases left between them. The V gene's germline CDR1 is SNHLY and CDR2 FYNNEI. The CDR3 has 13 residues. CDR3 residues: CASRGDNGAEQFF. The CDR3, as DNA: TGTGCCAGCAGGGGGGACAATGGAGCTGAGCAGTTCTTC.

The chain is built from TRBV11-2 and TRBJ1-4; tentatively, D is TRBD1 (5 bases). V was cut by 4 bases and J by 5 bases, with 14 bases left in between. Germline assignment: CDR1 SGHAT and CDR2 FQNNGV. The CDR3 length is 15 residues. In nucleotides, the CDR3 is TGTGCCAGCAGCTCTTGGGGGGAACCGAATGAAAAACTGTTTTTT. Its protein is CASSSWGEPNEKLFF.

This clone was observed once. V and J are TRBV19 and TRBJ1-3; 10 bases are shared with TRBD1. Looked up from germline, CDR1 is LNHDA and CDR2 is SQIVND (reference sequence). The CDR3 loop spans 16 amino acids. With V trimmed by 7 bases and J by 4 bases, 10 bases remained unmatched. The CDR3 region is CASTTDRGLLGNTIYF. The CDR3 bases are TGTGCCAGTACCACCGACAGGGGGCTGTTGGGAAACACCATATATTTT.